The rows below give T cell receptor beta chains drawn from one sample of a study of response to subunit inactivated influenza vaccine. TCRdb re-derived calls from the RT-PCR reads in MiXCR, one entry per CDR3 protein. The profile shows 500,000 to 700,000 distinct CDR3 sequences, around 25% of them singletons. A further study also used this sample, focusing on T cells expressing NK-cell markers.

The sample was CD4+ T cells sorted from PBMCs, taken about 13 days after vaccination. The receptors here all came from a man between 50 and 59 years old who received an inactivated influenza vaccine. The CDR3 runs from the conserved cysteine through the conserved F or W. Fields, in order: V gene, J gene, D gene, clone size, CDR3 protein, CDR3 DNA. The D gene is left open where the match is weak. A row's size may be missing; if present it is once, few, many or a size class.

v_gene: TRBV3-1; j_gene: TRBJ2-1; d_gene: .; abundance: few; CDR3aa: CASSHRGARGGEQFF; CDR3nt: TGTGCCAGCAGCCACCGGGGGGCCCGGGGAGGTGAGCAGTTCTTC
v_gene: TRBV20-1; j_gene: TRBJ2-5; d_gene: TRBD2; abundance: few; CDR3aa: CSARDPRTSGGEGTQYF; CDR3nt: TGCAGTGCTAGAGATCCCCGGACTAGCGGGGGGGAAGGGACCCAGTACTTC
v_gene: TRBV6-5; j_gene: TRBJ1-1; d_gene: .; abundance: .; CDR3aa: CASSYLGGGMNTEAFF; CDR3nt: TGTGCCAGCAGTTACCTTGGGGGCGGGATGAACACTGAAGCTTTCTTT
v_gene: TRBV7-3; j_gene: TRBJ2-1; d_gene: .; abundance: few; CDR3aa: CASSLGPAYNEQFF; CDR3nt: TGTGCCAGCAGCTTAGGTCCTGCCTACAATGAGCAGTTCTTC
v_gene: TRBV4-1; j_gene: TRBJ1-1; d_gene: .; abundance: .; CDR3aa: CASSPLGQRNTEAFF; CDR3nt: TGCGCCAGCAGCCCCCTAGGACAGAGGAACACTGAAGCTTTCTTT
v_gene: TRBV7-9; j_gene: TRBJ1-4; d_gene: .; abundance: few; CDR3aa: CASSSDGLTNEKLFF; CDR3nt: TGTGCCAGCAGCTCTGACGGACTGACTAATGAAAAACTGTTTTTT
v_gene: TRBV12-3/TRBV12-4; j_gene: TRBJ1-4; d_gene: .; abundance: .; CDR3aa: CASSFKGPAGKLFF; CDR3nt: TGTGCCAGCAGTTTCAAGGGGCCCGCGGGAAAACTGTTTTTT
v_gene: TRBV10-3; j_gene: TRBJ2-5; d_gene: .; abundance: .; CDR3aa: CAISDWAGQETQYF; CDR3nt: TGTGCCATCAGTGATTGGGCGGGTCAAGAGACCCAGTACTTC
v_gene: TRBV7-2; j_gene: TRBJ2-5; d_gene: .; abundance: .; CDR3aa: CASSLGRARETQYF; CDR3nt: TGTGCCAGCAGCTTAGGCAGGGCCCGGGAGACCCAGTACTTC
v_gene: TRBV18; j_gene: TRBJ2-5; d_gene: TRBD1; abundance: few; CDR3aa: CASSRDRAQETQYF; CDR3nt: TGTGCCAGCTCACGCGACAGGGCGCAAGAGACCCAGTACTTC
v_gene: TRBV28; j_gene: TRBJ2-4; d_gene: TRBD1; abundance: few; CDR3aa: CASSLAGTGGIQYF; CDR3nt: TGTGCCAGCAGTTTAGCCGGGACAGGGGGCATTCAGTACTTC